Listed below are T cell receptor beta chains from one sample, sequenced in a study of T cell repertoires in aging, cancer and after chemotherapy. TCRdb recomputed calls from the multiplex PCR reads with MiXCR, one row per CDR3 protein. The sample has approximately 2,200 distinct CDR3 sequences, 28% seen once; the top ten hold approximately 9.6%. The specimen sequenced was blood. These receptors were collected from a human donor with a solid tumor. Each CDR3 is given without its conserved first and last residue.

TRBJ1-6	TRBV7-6	ASSFSGTGYNSPLH
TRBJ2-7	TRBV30	AWSGGPTYEQY
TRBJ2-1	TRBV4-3	ASSQDTAGNYNEQF
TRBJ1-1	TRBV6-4	ASSDHRGSAAF
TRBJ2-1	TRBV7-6	ASSYSGGANEQF
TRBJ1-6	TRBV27	ASSWGSSYNSPLH
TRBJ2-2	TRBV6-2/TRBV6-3	ASSYGSAGYTGELF
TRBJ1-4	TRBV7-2	ASSRIRGGINEKLF
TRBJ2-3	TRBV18	ASSPGTDTQY
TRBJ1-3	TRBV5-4	ASSLGRAGSGNTIY
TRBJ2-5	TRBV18	ASSRGVQETQY
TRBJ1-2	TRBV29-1	SVDDSYGYT
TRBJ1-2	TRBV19	ASTSGQGANYGYT
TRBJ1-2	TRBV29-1	SVDPPGGETYGYT
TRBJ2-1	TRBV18	ASSPGTPYNEQF
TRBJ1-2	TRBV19	ASSMEQGYGYT
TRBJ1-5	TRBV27	ASRTGNQPQH
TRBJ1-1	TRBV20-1	SARKGDTEAF
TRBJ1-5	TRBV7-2	ASSLVWWQGANSNQPQH
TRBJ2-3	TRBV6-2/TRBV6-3	ASSTSGGYDTQY
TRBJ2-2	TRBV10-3	AISSEGDGTGELF
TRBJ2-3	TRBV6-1	ASSEGGGATDTQY
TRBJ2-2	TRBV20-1	SASATGMDTGELF
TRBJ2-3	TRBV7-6	ASSPPGGRKADTQY
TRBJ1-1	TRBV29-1	SVWWEGGAF
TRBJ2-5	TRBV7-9	ASSHRGTGRETQY
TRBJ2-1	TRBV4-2	ASSQGLANEQF
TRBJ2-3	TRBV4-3	ASSQERAGGPSDTQY
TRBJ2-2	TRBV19	ASSINWSGRNTGELF
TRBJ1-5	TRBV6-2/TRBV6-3	ASSMTVSNQPQH
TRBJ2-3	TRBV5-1	ASSLGGTRDTQY
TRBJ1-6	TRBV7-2	ASSLAGGQGPLH
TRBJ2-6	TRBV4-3	ASSQEGQNSGANVLT
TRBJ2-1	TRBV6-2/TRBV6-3	ASTWRLPYNEQF
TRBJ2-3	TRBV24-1	ATSDPWGSRTDTQY
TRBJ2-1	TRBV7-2	ASSLSSRGANEQF
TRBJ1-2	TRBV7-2	ASSLGYRDIYGYT
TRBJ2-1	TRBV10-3	AATGTSGSRPYNEQF
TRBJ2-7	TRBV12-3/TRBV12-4	ASSLRPSSGVNYEQY
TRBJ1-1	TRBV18	ASSPTDTRNTEAF
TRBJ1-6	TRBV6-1	ASSESVEGNSPLH
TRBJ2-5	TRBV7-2	ASRGRKETQY
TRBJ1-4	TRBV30	AWSSLTGQGREKLF
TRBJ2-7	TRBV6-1	ASRDRGAPGYEQY
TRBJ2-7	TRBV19	ASSRDSLGSYEQY
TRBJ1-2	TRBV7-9	AGYTMNYGYT